A single sample gave rise to the 11 T cell receptor beta chains below, sequenced in a study of T cell responses to AZD1222 COVID-19 vaccine. Assay used: immunoSEQ multiplex PCR; TCRdb lists only in-frame clones, some missing. The profile shows around 100,000 clones, 87% of them singletons. The sequenced sample was peripheral blood, obtained on day 0 of AZD1222 vaccination. These TCRs come from an adult in good health.

The genes are TRBV19 and TRBJ2-5; D might be TRBD2 (5 bases). The CDR3 runs 13 residues. The germline V gene has CDR1 LNHDA and CDR2 SQIVND (reference sequence). V lost 10 bases, J lost 7 bases, and 19 bases lay in between. This CDR3 is CATLSTSPGTQYF. The CDR3 nucleotides read TGTGCCACTCTATCAACTAGTCCTGGGACCCAGTACTTC. Full variable domain (remainder filled in from reference TRBV19 and TRBJ2-5): DGGITQSPKYLFRKEGQNVTLSCEQNLNHDAMYWYRQDPGQGLRLIYYSQIVNDFQKGDIAEGYSVSREKKESFPLTVTSAQKNPTAFYLCATLSTSPGTQYFGPGTRLLVL.

The V call is TRBV5-1, the J call TRBJ2-7; 9 bases fit TRBD2. The CDR3 extends over 15 amino acids. Germline CDR1 and CDR2: SGHRS and YFSETQ. V lost 5 bases, J lost 7 bases, and 13 bases stayed unmatched. CDR3 in amino acids: CASSNSGGFTWEQYF. The CDR3 DNA follows: TGCGCCAGCAGTAATAGCGGGGGTTTTACTTGGGAGCAGTACTTC.

The gene calls are TRBV6-5 and TRBJ1-1, with D uncertain. V shed 6 bases and J shed 6 bases, with 8 bases lying between them. This CDR3 has 11 residues. Germline lookup yields CDR1 MNHEY and CDR2 SVGAGI. The CDR3 DNA is TGTGCCAGCAGGAACAAGGCTGAAGCTTTCTTT. It yields the protein CASRNKAEAFF.

The chain uses TRBV6-5 and TRBJ1-6; the D gene is possibly TRBD1 (5 bases). V dropped 4 bases and J dropped 10 bases, with 17 bases sitting between them. Germline assignment: CDR1 MNHEY and CDR2 SVGAGI. This CDR3 is built from 15 residues. The CDR3 sequence is CASSWDQIQGSPLHF. The DNA for the CDR3 is TGTGCCAGCAGTTGGGACCAGATCCAGGGCTCACCCCTCCACTTT.

The rearrangement joins TRBV27 to TRBJ2-6; D might be TRBD1 or TRBD2, each matching 5 bases. The CDR3 consists of 17 residues. Per germline, CDR1 MNHEY and CDR2 SMNVEV (reference sequence). Trimming removed 3 bases from V and 0 bases from J, with 12 bases in between. CDR3 protein: CASSFGAGSSGANVLTF. The CDR3 bases are TGTGCCAGCAGTTTCGGGGCAGGTAGCTCTGGGGCCAACGTCCTGACTTTC.

The chain joins TRBV9 to TRBJ1-1, with 8 bases fitting TRBD1. The germline CDR1 and CDR2 sequences are SGDLS and YYNGEE. V shed 4 bases and J 5 bases; nucleotides not matched to a gene: 10. This CDR3 spans 15 amino acids. The CDR3 loop reads CASSNTPGGATEAFF. The CDR3 nucleotides are TGTGCCAGCAGCAATACCCCAGGGGGCGCGACTGAAGCTTTCTTT.

This clone was found a few times. The chain links TRBV29-1 to TRBJ2-7; TRBD2 matches 8 bases. J was trimmed by 4 bases and V by 4 bases; bases with no gene match: 6. Germline loops: CDR1 SQVTM, CDR2 ANQGSEA. This CDR3 is 13 amino acids long. The CDR3 is CSVVPLAGYEQYF. The CDR3 nucleotides read TGCAGCGTTGTCCCCTTAGCGGGGTACGAGCAGTACTTC.

The V call is TRBV4-1, the J call TRBJ1-1; 12 positions match TRBD1. The CDR3 loop spans 18 amino acids. Germline V CDR1 and CDR2: MGHRA, YSYEKL. V trimming: 1 base; J trimming: 4 bases; junction bases outside the gene matches: 10. CDR3 amino acids: CASSQARDRGQRGTEAFF. The CDR3 DNA reads TGCGCCAGCAGCCAAGCCCGGGACAGGGGGCAGAGGGGCACTGAAGCTTTCTTT.

On this clone itself: Other DNA sequences in the same sample also yield this CDR3. The chain recombines TRBV7-2 with TRBJ2-2; TRBD2 aligns across 7 bases. The V and J ends lost 1 base and 0 bases, in that order; junction bases with no gene match: 2. The germline CDR1 and CDR2 sequences are SGHTA and FQGNSA. The CDR3 runs to 16 residues. CDR3: CASSLVGGTNTGELFF. CDR3 coding DNA: TGTGCCAGCAGCTTAGTCGGGGGGACGAACACCGGGGAGCTGTTTTTT.

The chain employs TRBV5-1 and TRBJ1-1, with D maybe TRBD1 (6 bases). Germline values: CDR1 SGHRS, CDR2 YFSETQ. V lost 3 bases and J 0 bases, leaving 15 bases between the germline ends. The CDR3 is 16 residues long. This CDR3 reads CASSSSYSGVNTEAFF. Written as DNA, the CDR3 is TGCGCCAGCAGCTCGTCTTATTCAGGGGTGAACACTGAAGCTTTCTTT.

The chain employs TRBV5-6 and TRBJ1-1; D is perhaps TRBD1 (6 bases). Germline V gene lookup returns CDR1 SGHDT and CDR2 YYEEEE. CDR3 length: 16 amino acids. Trimming cost V 1 base and J 1 base, with 14 bases left between them. As DNA, the CDR3 is TGTGCCAGCAGCTTGTACCAGGGGAGTAGGAACACTGAAGCTTTCTTT. Encoded protein: CASSLYQGSRNTEAFF.